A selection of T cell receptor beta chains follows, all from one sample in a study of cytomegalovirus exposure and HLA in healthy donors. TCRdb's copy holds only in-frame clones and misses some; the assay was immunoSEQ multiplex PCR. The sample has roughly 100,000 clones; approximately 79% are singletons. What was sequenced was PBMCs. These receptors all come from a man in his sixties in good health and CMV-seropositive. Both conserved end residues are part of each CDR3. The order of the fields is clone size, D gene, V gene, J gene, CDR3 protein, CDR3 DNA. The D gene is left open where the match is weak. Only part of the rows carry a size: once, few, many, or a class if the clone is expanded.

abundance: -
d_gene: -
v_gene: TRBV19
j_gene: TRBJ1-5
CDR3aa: CASRSSQGSNQPQHF
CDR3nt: TGTGCCAGTAGGTCCTCCCAGGGAAGCAATCAGCCCCAGCATTTT

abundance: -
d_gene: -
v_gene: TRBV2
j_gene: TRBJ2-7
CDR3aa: CASSGGYEQYF
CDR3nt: TGTGCCAGCAGTGGAGGGTACGAGCAGTACTTC

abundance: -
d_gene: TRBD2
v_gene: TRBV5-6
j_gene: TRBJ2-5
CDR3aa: CASSSGGVFQETQYF
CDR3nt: TGTGCCAGCAGCTCGGGGGGGGTGTTTCAAGAGACCCAGTACTTC

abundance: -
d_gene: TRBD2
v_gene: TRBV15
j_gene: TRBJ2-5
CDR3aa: CATTRGGGVETQYF
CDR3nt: TGTGCCACCACCCGCGGCGGGGGGGTAGAGACCCAGTACTTC

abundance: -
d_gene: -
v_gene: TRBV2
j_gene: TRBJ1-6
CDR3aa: CASRQGFLYNSPLHF
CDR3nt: TGTGCCTCCAGGCAGGGGTTCCTCTATAATTCACCCCTCCACTTT

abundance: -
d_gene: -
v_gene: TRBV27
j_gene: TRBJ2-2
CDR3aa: CASSLRGQGINTGELFF
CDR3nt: TGTGCCAGCAGTTTAAGGGGTCAGGGTATAAACACCGGGGAGCTGTTTTTT

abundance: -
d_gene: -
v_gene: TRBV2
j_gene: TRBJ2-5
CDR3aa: CASSEAFFTGYQETQYF
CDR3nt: TGTGCCAGCAGTGAAGCGTTTTTCACGGGGTACCAAGAGACCCAGTACTTC

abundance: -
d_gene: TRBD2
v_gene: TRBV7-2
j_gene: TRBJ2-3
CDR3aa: CASSSLAGGTDTQYF
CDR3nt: TGTGCCAGCAGCTCCTTAGCGGGGGGCACAGATACGCAGTATTTT

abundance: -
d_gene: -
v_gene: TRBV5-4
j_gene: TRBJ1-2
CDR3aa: CASSLVGAPNYGYTF
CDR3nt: TGTGCCAGCAGCTTAGTTGGGGCTCCTAACTATGGCTACACCTTC

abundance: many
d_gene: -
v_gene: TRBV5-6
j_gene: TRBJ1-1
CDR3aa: CASSLEEGGPRIGTEAFF
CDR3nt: TGTGCCAGCAGCTTGGAGGAAGGGGGTCCCCGGATAGGCACTGAAGCTTTCTTT

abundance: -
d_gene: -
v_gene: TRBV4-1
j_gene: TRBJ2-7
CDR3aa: CASSQSGTGSYEQYF
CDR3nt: TGCGCCAGCAGCCAATCCGGGACTGGGTCCTACGAGCAGTACTTC

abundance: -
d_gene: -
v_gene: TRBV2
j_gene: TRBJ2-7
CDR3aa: CASSEVRSSYEQYF
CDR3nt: TGTGCCAGCAGTGAAGTAAGGAGCTCCTACGAGCAGTACTTC

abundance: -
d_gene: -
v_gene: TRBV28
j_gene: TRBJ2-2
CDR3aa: CASRQSNTGELFF
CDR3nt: TGTGCCAGCAGACAGTCGAACACCGGGGAGCTGTTTTTT

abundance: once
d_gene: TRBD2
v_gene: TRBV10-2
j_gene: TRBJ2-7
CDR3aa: CASSERRGGREQYF
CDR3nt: TGCGCCAGCAGTGAGAGGCGGGGGGGCCGAGAGCAGTACTTC

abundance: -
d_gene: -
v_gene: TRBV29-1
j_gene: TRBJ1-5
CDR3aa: CSVGDIDQPQHF
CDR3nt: TGCAGCGTAGGGGACATTGATCAGCCCCAGCATTTT

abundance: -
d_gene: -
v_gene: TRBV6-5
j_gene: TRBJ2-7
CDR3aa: CASSQNADEQYF
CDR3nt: TGTGCCAGCAGCCAGAACGCGGACGAGCAGTACTTC

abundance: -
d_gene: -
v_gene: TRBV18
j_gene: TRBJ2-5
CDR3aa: CASSPQNRVKGETQYF
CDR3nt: TGTGCCAGCTCCCCCCAAAACAGGGTCAAGGGTGAGACCCAGTACTTC

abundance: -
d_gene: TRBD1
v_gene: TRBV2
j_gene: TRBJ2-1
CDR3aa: CASSDWDSSYNEQFF
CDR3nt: TGTGCCAGCAGTGATTGGGACAGCTCCTACAATGAGCAGTTCTTC

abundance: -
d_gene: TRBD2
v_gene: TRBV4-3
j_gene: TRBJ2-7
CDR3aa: CASSQEDQRGLPSYEQYF
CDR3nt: TGCGCCAGCAGCCAAGAAGATCAGCGGGGGTTACCTTCCTACGAGCAGTACTTC

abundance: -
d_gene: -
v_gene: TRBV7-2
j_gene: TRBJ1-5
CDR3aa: CASSFSQGIDQPQHF
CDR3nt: TGTGCCAGCAGCTTCAGTCAGGGAATTGATCAGCCCCAGCATTTT

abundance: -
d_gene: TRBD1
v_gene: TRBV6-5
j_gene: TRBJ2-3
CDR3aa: CASTQGQPSTDTQYF
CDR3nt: TGTGCCAGCACACAGGGACAGCCTAGCACAGATACGCAGTATTTT

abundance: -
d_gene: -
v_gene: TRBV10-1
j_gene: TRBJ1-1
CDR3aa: CASSDFSYTEAFF
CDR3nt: TGCGCCAGCAGTGACTTTTCGTACACTGAAGCTTTCTTT

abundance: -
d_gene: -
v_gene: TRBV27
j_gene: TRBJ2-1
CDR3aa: CARDRAGINEQFF
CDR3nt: TGTGCCAGAGACAGGGCGGGGATCAATGAGCAGTTCTTC

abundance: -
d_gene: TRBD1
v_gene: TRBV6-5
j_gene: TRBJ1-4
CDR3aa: CASSNLRTGEKLFF
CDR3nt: TGTGCCAGCAGTAACCTGCGGACAGGTGAAAAACTGTTTTTT

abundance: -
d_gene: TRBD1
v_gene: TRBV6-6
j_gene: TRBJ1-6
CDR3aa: CASSYTGGDSPLHF
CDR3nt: TGTGCCAGCAGTTACACAGGGGGCGATTCACCCCTCCACTTT

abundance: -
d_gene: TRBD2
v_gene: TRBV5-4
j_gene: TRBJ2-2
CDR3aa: CASSPTSGANTGELFF
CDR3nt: TGTGCCAGCAGTCCTACTAGCGGGGCGAACACCGGGGAGCTGTTTTTT